The clone carrying this T cell receptor (beta chain) has only a few counts. Its specificity is not known. Additional DNA sequences in this sample encode the identical CDR3. Trimming took 6 bases from V and 4 from J, leaving 10 bases between them. Germline-derived CDR1 and CDR2 are SQVTM and ANQGSEA. This CDR3 comprises 11 residues. CD45RO-negative, CCR7-positively selected cells formed the naive CD8 fraction, excluding terminally differentiated effector memory CD45RA+ cells. This sample was included in a study of shared clonotypes between healthy human individuals. Overall study: Researchers assigned three CD4 naive, three CD4 memory, two CD8 naive and one CD8 memory plate to each donor.

The protocol was immunoSEQ multiplex PCR, while the TCRdb copy is restricted to in-frame clones and leaves out a portion. The sample has about 2.2 million clones; approximately 92% are singletons. Study findings and constraints: Estimated clonotype richness was generally higher in naive than memory subsets.

The V and J genes are TRBV29-1 and TRBJ2-7; TRBD1 is a possible D gene (6 bases). Specimen: naive CD8+ T cells from PBMCs. This clonotype originated in a man between 18 and 29 years old in good health. Some clones in this sample may be carry-over from other donors' samples. In DNA form, the CDR3 reads TGCAGCGTGACACAGGGTTACGAGCAGTACTTC. Amino acids: CSVTQGYEQYF.